Each of the 17 T cell receptor beta chains below was sequenced from the same sample in a study of human T cells and chemical hapten exposure. Time point here: pre-sensitization, week 0. Regarding treatment: therapeutic diphenylcyclopropenone sensitization with weekly scalp DPC. TCRdb called the RACE reads again in MiXCR, with one record for every CDR3 protein. The sample consists of approximately 320,000 distinct CDR3 sequences, roughly 6% of them appearing once. The specimen was whole blood, collected in connection with sensitization to the hapten diphenylcyclopropenone (DPC). Receptors were obtained from a woman between 18 and 30 years old with alopecia areata. Some clones in this sample may be carry-over from other donors' samples.

The V and J genes are TRBV7-8 and TRBJ2-3; D possibly corresponds to TRBD2 (5 bases). Trimming stripped 1 base from V and 2 bases from J, with 16 bases between. Germline CDR1 is SGHVS and CDR2 is FQNEAQ. CDR3 size: 17 residues. The chain's CDR3 is CASSLVGLATLTDTQYF. DNA for the CDR3: TGTGCCAGCAGCTTAGTTGGCCTAGCTACCCTCACAGATACGCAGTATTTT.

This clonotype was seen repeatedly, ten times or more. V is TRBV10-3 and J is TRBJ1-2; 9 nucleotides align to TRBD1. The trim removed 2 bases at V and 6 bases at J, leaving 1 base unmatched. Germline V gene data show CDR1 as ENHRY and CDR2 as SYGVKD. The CDR3 covers 13 residues. The CDR3 nucleotides read TGTGCCATCAGTGAGGGGACAGGGAATGGCTACACCTTC. Protein product: CAISEGTGNGYTF.

This clonotype has a handful of counts. This chain's CDR3 is CASSLDGGRVGAEQFF. As DNA, the CDR3 is TGTGCCAGCAGCTTAGATGGCGGCAGGGTGGGGGCTGAGCAGTTCTTC. The chain carries TRBV11-2 and TRBJ2-1, with a tentative D call TRBD1 (6 bases). Germline CDR1 is SGHAT and CDR2 is FQNNGV. V was clipped by 0 bases and J by 9 bases, with 18 bases between them. The CDR3 sequence is 16 residues long.

The chain combines TRBV5-1 with TRBJ1-2; TRBD1 matches at 9 bases. Per the germline V gene, CDR1 is SGHRS and CDR2 is YFSETQ. The V gene end was trimmed by 5 bases and the J gene end by 0 bases; junction bases not matched to a gene: 5. The CDR3 covers 15 residues. CDR3 DNA: TGCGCCAGCAGGATGGGACAGGGAGCTAACTATGGCTACACCTTC. Its protein product is CASRMGQGANYGYTF. Variable domain in full (rest from reference TRBV5-1 and TRBJ1-2): KAGVTQTPRYLIKTRGQQVTLSCSPISGHRSVSWYQQTPGQGLQFLFEYFSETQRNKGNFPGRFSGRQFSNSRSEMNVSTLELGDSALYLCASRMGQGANYGYTFGSGTRLTVV.

CDR3 sequence reads: CASSQGGGDYEQYF. The CDR3 DNA reads TGTGCCAGCAGCCAAGGCGGGGGGGACTACGAGCAGTACTTC. The V gene is TRBV4-2, the J gene TRBJ2-7; 9 bases fit TRBD2. The CDR3 is made up of 14 amino acids. V was pared by 1 base and J by 3 bases, with 1 base of the junction left unmatched. CDR1 and CDR2 (germline): LGHNA, YNFKEQ.

This clonotype appeared many times. This chain joins TRBV9 and TRBJ2-3, with 7 bases fitting TRBD1. CDR1 is SGDLS and CDR2 is YYNGEE in the germline V gene. J lost 10 bases, V lost 4 bases, and 12 bases had no gene match. The CDR3 totals 14 residues. DNA of the CDR3: TGTGCCAGCAGCTTCTCCCAAAACAGGGGACCGCAGTATTTT. Amino acids: CASSFSQNRGPQYF.

This chain links TRBV14 with TRBJ1-2; D is unclear. The germline V gene has CDR1 SGHDN and CDR2 FVKESK. The CDR3 is 16 amino acids. With 0 bases removed from V and 7 bases from J, the gap between germline ends came to 18 bases. The CDR3 loop reads CASSQDSLPAARGYTF. Written as DNA, the CDR3 is TGTGCCAGCAGCCAAGATTCCTTACCGGCCGCCCGTGGCTACACCTTC.

This clonotype showed up many times. This sequence joins TRBV9 and TRBJ1-1; D is ambiguous. Germline CDR1 SGDLS, CDR2 YYNGEE. V gave up 0 bases and J gave up 0 bases, with 12 bases separating them. The CDR3 is 16 residues long. CDR3 residues: CASSVGKGRVNTEAFF. The CDR3 DNA reads as TGTGCCAGCAGCGTAGGAAAGGGTCGGGTGAACACTGAAGCTTTCTTT.

This clonotype was counted only a few times. The V call is TRBV6-5, the J call TRBJ1-3, with D possibly being TRBD1 (5 bases). Germline V lookup: CDR1 MNHEY, CDR2 SVGAGI. The CDR3 totals 16 residues. Trimming shortened V by 0 bases and J by 3 bases, and 12 bases separated the two germline ends. The CDR3 here is CASSYSGDPVGNTIYF. The CDR3 DNA is TGTGCCAGCAGTTACTCGGGGGATCCGGTTGGAAACACCATATATTTT.

The J gene is TRBJ2-7, the V gene TRBV4-1; D remains ambiguous. The germline V and J ends were trimmed by 1 base and 3 bases, with 10 bases remaining between them. Germline CDR1 and CDR2: MGHRA and YSYEKL. The CDR3 spans 14 residues. CDR3 protein: CASSQGGGYYEQYF. The CDR3 DNA reads as TGCGCCAGCAGCCAAGGCGGCGGATACTACGAGCAGTACTTC.

This CDR3 is CASSQGTSGSYEQYF. The CDR3 region has the DNA TGTGCCAGCAGCCAAGGGACTAGCGGATCCTACGAGCAGTACTTC. The J gene is TRBJ2-7, the V gene TRBV5-4; 11 bases line up with TRBD2. This CDR3 has 15 residues. Germline values: CDR1 SGHNT, CDR2 YYREEE (reference sequence). V was clipped by 4 bases and J by 1 base; unmatched bases: 4.

In its sample, this clonotype was seen a few times. The V and J genes are TRBV10-3 and TRBJ1-2; no clear D gene. Germline loops: CDR1 ENHRY, CDR2 SYGVKD. The V and J ends lost 2 bases and 8 bases respectively, with 24 bases between them. The CDR3 is 17 residues long. The CDR3 region has the DNA TGTGCCATCAGTGAGCCGGCGGACCCGGGCACCAAGGCCGGCTACACCTTC. It translates to CAISEPADPGTKAGYTF.

The chain has TRBV7-2 and TRBJ2-7, with 15 bases lining up with TRBD2. The CDR3 consists of 18 residues. J lost 7 bases, V lost 2 bases, and 12 bases had no gene match. Germline V gene lookup returns CDR1 SGHTA and CDR2 FQGNSA. CDR3 nucleotides: TGTGCCAGCAGCTTACCTCCGGGACTAGCGGGGGGCTTCCGAGAGCAGTACTTC. Amino acid sequence: CASSLPPGLAGGFREQYF.

Many counts were recorded for this clonotype. V gene TRBV3-1 combines with J gene TRBJ1-5; D gene unclear. From germline, CDR1 is LGHDT and CDR2 YNNKEL (reference sequence). This CDR3 comprises 13 residues. V lost 1 base to trimming and J lost 6 bases, with 7 bases between them. CDR3 coding DNA: TGTGCCAGCAGCCAAGTCGAGGGTCAGCCCCAGCATTTT. Encoded protein: CASSQVEGQPQHF.

This clonotype was recorded at least ten times. This rearrangement joins TRBV10-3 to TRBJ1-1, with 7 bases that match TRBD1. The CDR3 covers 13 residues. J gave up 5 bases and V 7 bases, and 7 bases lay outside the gene matches. Germline V gives CDR1 ENHRY, CDR2 SYGVKD. The CDR3 DNA follows: TGTGCCATCACTAGGACAGGCGGGACTGAAGCTTTCTTT. Translation: CAITRTGGTEAFF.

This clonotype was seen many times. V gene TRBV28 combines with J gene TRBJ1-4; D remains ambiguous. The V gene lost 4 bases and the J gene lost 0 bases, with 9 bases spanning the gap. This CDR3 is built from 15 residues. In germline, CDR1 is MDHEN, CDR2 SYDVKM. DNA for the CDR3: TGTGCCAGCAGTTCCTACAGTCCAACTAATGAAAAACTGTTTTTT. This gives the protein CASSSYSPTNEKLFF.

This clonotype was recorded at least ten times. The chain recombines TRBV24-1 with TRBJ2-4; 9 bases are shared with TRBD1. The germline gives CDR1 KGHDR, CDR2 SFDVKD. This CDR3 has 16 amino acids. The V and J ends lost 4 bases and 9 bases, in that order; junction bases with no gene match: 12. CDR3 bases: TGTGCCACCAGTGACTCAACTTTTGGGACAGGGAGCATTCAGTACTTC. Protein product: CATSDSTFGTGSIQYF.